This T cell receptor (beta chain) was recovered during a study of identical twins. This clonotype has a handful of counts. TCRdb passed the 5' RACE reads through MiXCR, listing each CDR3 protein once. The sample lists about 430,000 distinct CDR3 sequences; about a fifth were seen once. The CDR3 runs 13 residues. Germline lookup yields CDR1 ENHRY and CDR2 SYGVKD. V gave up 2 bases and J gave up 2 bases, with 6 bases separating them. Sequencing was done on a sample of naive T cells sorted from blood. V usage is TRBV10-3 and J usage is TRBJ1-2; no firm D call. The TCR sequence derives from a man in his fifties in good health. CDR3 region: CAISEASNYGYTF. The CDR3 DNA is TGTGCCATCAGTGAGGCCTCGAACTATGGCTACACCTTC.